The 32 T cell receptor beta chains below were found in one sample sequenced in a study of early T cells in non-severe SARS-CoV-2 infection. MiXCR, run by TCRdb on the 5' RACE reads, gives a single entry per CDR3 protein. The sample has about 33,000 distinct CDR3 sequences; about 5% are singletons. Sample: whole blood. These receptors all come from an adult who was a healthcare worker with PCR-confirmed SARS-CoV-2 infection or an uninfected control (not recorded which).

The chain recombines TRBV2 with TRBJ1-1, with unresolved D. CDR3 size: 12 residues. Per the germline V gene, CDR1 is SNHLY and CDR2 is FYNNEI. The V and J ends lost 7 bases and 0 bases respectively, with 6 bases between them. In nucleotides, the CDR3 is TGTGCCAGCATCGAGTTGAACACTGAAGCTTTCTTT. It codes for CASIELNTEAFF.

V is TRBV6-6 and J is TRBJ1-1; D remains ambiguous. CDR1 is MNHNY, CDR2 SVGAGI, per germline (reference sequence). This CDR3 spans 13 amino acids. V was pared by 7 bases and J by 1 base, with 10 bases between. CDR3 residues: CASKTGGNTEAFF. The CDR3, as DNA: TGTGCCAGCAAAACGGGAGGGAACACTGAAGCTTTCTTT.

Details on this clonotype: Compared with germline, one end of the junction differs, possibly owing to a read error. The rearrangement joins TRBV7-6 to TRBJ2-3; TRBD2 matches at 12 bases. The germline gives CDR1 SGHVS, CDR2 FNYEAQ. There are 15 residues in the CDR3. CDR3 amino acids: CTSSLTSGGTNTQYF. The CDR3 DNA reads TGTACCAGCAGCTTAACTAGCGGGGGGACGAATACGCAGTATTTT.

The table lists this clonotype with many counts. The V and J genes are TRBV7-9 and TRBJ2-1; 8 nucleotides match TRBD2. The germline V gene has CDR1 SEHNR and CDR2 FQNEAQ (reference sequence). This CDR3 has 15 residues. J gave up 6 bases and V 6 bases, and 10 bases lay outside the gene matches. The CDR3, as DNA: TGTGCCAGCAGTACAGGACTAGCTTGGGGCAATGAGCAGTTCTTC. Its protein is CASSTGLAWGNEQFF.

This clonotype was seen a handful of times. The gene calls are TRBV13 and TRBJ2-7, with D uncertain. The CDR3 consists of 14 residues. The V and J ends lost 3 bases and 1 base respectively, with 10 bases between them. Germline CDR1 is PRHDT and CDR2 is FYEKMQ (reference sequence). The CDR3 loop reads CASSFVASSYEQYF. In DNA form, the CDR3 reads TGTGCCAGCAGCTTCGTCGCGTCTTCCTACGAGCAGTACTTC. Variable domain in full (rest from reference TRBV13 and TRBJ2-7): AAGVIQSPRHLIKEKRETATLKCYPIPRHDTVYWYQQGPGQDPQFLISFYEKMQSDKGSIPDRFSAQQFSDYHSELNMSSLELGDSALYFCASSFVASSYEQYFGPGTRLTVT.

This clonotype was seen ten or more times. The chain combines TRBV2 with TRBJ1-2; TRBD1 might be the D (6 bases). This CDR3 spans 12 amino acids. V gave up 4 bases and J gave up 6 bases, with 9 bases separating them. CDR1 and CDR2 (germline): SNHLY, FYNNEI. Here the CDR3 DNA reads TGTGCCAGCAGTGTGACAGGAGATGGCTACACCTTC. It codes for CASSVTGDGYTF.

In its sample, this clonotype was seen a few times. The chain joins TRBV6-5 to TRBJ2-4; D ambiguous. The CDR3 loop spans 16 amino acids. Germline V gene sequence: CDR1 MNHEY, CDR2 SVGAGI. The V gene lost 7 bases and the J gene lost 0 bases, with 16 bases spanning the gap. As DNA, the CDR3 is TGTGCCAGCACTCCACTTCCGTGGGAAGCCAAAAACATTCAGTACTTC. The encoded protein is CASTPLPWEAKNIQYF.

This clonotype has ten or more counts. J is TRBJ2-3 and V is TRBV9; weak D call: TRBD2 (5 bases). There are 13 residues in the CDR3. Trimming pared 7 bases from V and 2 bases from J, leaving 11 bases between. Germline V lookup: CDR1 SGDLS, CDR2 YYNGEE. CDR3: CASCPSPTDTQYF. The CDR3 DNA is TGTGCCAGCTGCCCTAGCCCCACAGATACGCAGTATTTT.

The chain joins TRBV19 to TRBJ1-3; 8 nucleotides line up with TRBD1. Looked up from germline, CDR1 is LNHDA and CDR2 is SQIVND (reference sequence). The CDR3 is 13 amino acids. Trimming removed 7 bases from V and 5 bases from J; junction bases left unmatched: 4. The CDR3 region has the DNA TGTGCCAGTACCCGGACAGGGAGAAACACCATATATTTT. The encoded protein is CASTRTGRNTIYF.

This clonotype was observed many times. The chain has TRBV29-1 and TRBJ1-1, with 8 bases matching TRBD1. Germline V gene lookup returns CDR1 SQVTM and CDR2 ANQGSEA. After removal of 6 bases from V and 1 base from J, the junction contained 7 bases not matched to a gene. This CDR3 contains 14 residues. Here the CDR3 reads CSVRKGTGNTEAFF. For the CDR3, the DNA is TGCAGCGTCCGAAAGGGGACAGGGAACACTGAAGCTTTCTTT.

Remarks on this clonotype: A single base separates this from a much larger clone, so it may be a read error. The chain couples TRBV7-6 to TRBJ1-4; weak D call: TRBD1 (5 bases). The germline CDR1 and CDR2 sequences are SGHVS and FNYEAQ. The CDR3 is made up of 13 amino acids. The CDR3 sequence is CVSQSAGGEKLFF. The CDR3 nucleotides are TGTGTCAGCCAGTCGGCCGGGGGGGAAAAACTGTTTTTT.

This clonotype came up a few times. The V and J genes are TRBV7-2 and TRBJ2-7; perhaps TRBD1 as D (6 bases). There are 15 residues in the CDR3. V was shortened by 2 bases and J by 4 bases, with 15 bases between the two germline ends. Germline-derived CDR1 and CDR2 are SGHTA and FQGNSA. DNA for the CDR3: TGTGCCAGCAGCTTATCCGGGACACAGTCTTACGAGCAGTACTTC. Encoded protein: CASSLSGTQSYEQYF.

The chain combines TRBV7-2 with TRBJ2-5, with 10 bases lining up with TRBD1. Trimming took 5 bases from V and 5 from J; bases not matched to a gene: 8. CDR3 size: 15 residues. Germline V gene lookup returns CDR1 SGHTA and CDR2 FQGNSA. CDR3 in amino acids: CASSPPGQGEETQYF. CDR3 sequence (DNA): TGTGCCAGCAGCCCCCCCGGACAGGGGGAGGAGACCCAGTACTTC.

This chain joins TRBV12-5 and TRBJ2-6; D is ambiguous. This CDR3 contains 14 residues. Trimming pared 5 bases from V and 4 bases from J, leaving 9 bases between. Looked up from germline, CDR1 is LGHNT and CDR2 is FRNRAP. The CDR3 nucleotides read TGTGCTAGTGGTCCCTCAGACGGGGCCAACGTCCTGACTTTC. Translated: CASGPSDGANVLTF.

Ten or more counts support this clonotype. The chain employs TRBV12-3 or TRBV12-4 and TRBJ2-3, with D tentatively TRBD2 (6 bases). Trimming took 1 base from V and 1 from J, leaving 27 bases between them. The CDR3 loop spans 21 amino acids. Here the CDR3 reads CASSLDFVGTRMGGRTDTQYF. In nucleotides, the CDR3 is TGTGCCAGCAGTTTAGATTTTGTGGGCACCCGAATGGGGGGACGCACAGATACGCAGTATTTT.

This clonotype was found many times. The chain carries TRBV5-8 and TRBJ1-1; 9 bases line up with TRBD1. Germline CDR1 and CDR2: SGHTS and YDEGEE. V gave up 4 bases and J gave up 8 bases; unmatched junction bases: 18. The CDR3 length is 17 residues. This CDR3 reads CASSRDRAGVIASEAFF. CDR3 in DNA: TGTGCCAGCAGCAGGGACAGGGCGGGGGTAATCGCGTCAGAAGCTTTCTTT.

The CDR3 region is CASTSRPRVLYNEQFF. In DNA form, the CDR3 reads TGTGCCAGCACCTCACGACCTCGGGTCCTTTACAATGAGCAGTTCTTC. V is TRBV6-6 and J is TRBJ2-1, with no clear D. The CDR3 has 16 residues. V lost 7 bases, J lost 4 bases, and 20 bases lay in between. The germline gives CDR1 MNHNY, CDR2 SVGAGI (reference sequence).

This clonotype turned up a few times. The chain recombines TRBV18 with TRBJ2-7, with D possibly being TRBD1 or TRBD2 (5 bases each). V was pared by 5 bases and J by 4 bases, with 15 bases between. Germline V gives CDR1 KGHSH, CDR2 LQKENI. The CDR3 runs to 14 residues. The CDR3 DNA sequence: TGTGCCAGCTCAGAAAGCCGGGACGGATACGAGCAGTACTTC. Translated, it gives CASSESRDGYEQYF.

This clonotype was observed many times. V gene TRBV2 combines with J gene TRBJ1-6, with D possibly being TRBD1 (5 bases). Germline CDR1 reads SNHLY; CDR2 reads FYNNEI. CDR3 size: 14 residues. V lost 2 bases to trimming and J lost 12 bases, with 14 bases between them. The CDR3 bases are TGTGCCAGCAGTGAATCTGGGCAGGGCAGACCCCTCCACTTT. Its translation: CASSESGQGRPLHF.

The sample holds many counts of this clonotype. The genes are TRBV20-1 and TRBJ2-3, with 7 nucleotides matching TRBD1. The CDR3 runs to 15 residues. From germline, CDR1 is DFQATT and CDR2 SNEGSKA (reference sequence). V was clipped by 1 base and J by 2 bases; unmatched bases: 6. CDR3 sequence reads: CSARVSGGLTDTQYF. CDR3 nucleotides: TGCAGTGCTAGAGTGTCAGGGGGTCTCACAGATACGCAGTATTTT.

This chain joins TRBV3-1 and TRBJ1-2; perhaps TRBD1 as D (5 bases). This CDR3 has 16 amino acids. The germline CDR1 and CDR2 sequences are LGHDT and YNNKEL (reference sequence). Trimming took off 0 bases at V and 5 bases at J, with 16 bases between the two ends. The CDR3 bases are TGTGCCAGCAGCCAAGATCCGACAGAGAGAGCGTATGGCTACACCTTC. It translates to CASSQDPTERAYGYTF. Combining the CDR3 with reference TRBV3-1 and TRBJ1-2 gives the whole variable domain DTAVSQTPKYLVTQMGNDKSIKCEQNLGHDTMYWYKQDSKKFLKIMFSYNNKELIINETVPNRFSPKSPDKAHLNLHINSLELGDSAVYFCASSQDPTERAYGYTFGSGTRLTVV.

This clonotype was detected only a few times. The CDR3 DNA reads TGCAGCGCCACGGGCGGGGTAGATACGCAGTATTTT. It specifies CSATGGVDTQYF. V is TRBV29-1 and J is TRBJ2-3; tentatively, D is TRBD2 (6 bases). CDR3 length equals 12 residues. Between the trimmed V and J ends, which lost 7 bases and 5 bases, there was a span of 13 bases. CDR1 and CDR2 from the germline V gene are SQVTM and ANQGSEA.

This clonotype was seen a few times. One end of the junction varies from germline; a read error may be responsible. The chain uses TRBV10-2 and TRBJ1-4; D unclear. Per germline, CDR1 WSHSY and CDR2 SAAADI. The CDR3 is 12 amino acids. The CDR3 sequence: CTSSEYNEKLFF. The CDR3 DNA is TGCACCAGCAGTGAATACAATGAAAAACTGTTTTTT.

The chain is built from TRBV2 and TRBJ1-1; D is unclear. Trimming removed 6 bases at V and 11 bases at J, with 10 bases between. This CDR3 contains 10 residues. Germline CDR1 and CDR2: SNHLY and FYNNEI. CDR3 bases: TGTGCCAGCAGCTTAGTATGGGCTTTCTTT. Its translation: CASSLVWAFF.

This clonotype occurred once. In DNA, the CDR3 is TGTGCCAGCAGTGAAGAGGGTACTATCGAAACGCAGTATTTT. Translated, it gives CASSEEGTIETQYF. The gene calls are TRBV25-1 and TRBJ2-3; maybe TRBD2 (5 bases). V lost 2 bases to trimming and J lost 9 bases, with 15 bases between them. This CDR3 spans 14 amino acids. Germline CDR1 and CDR2: MGHDK and SYGVNS.

This clonotype was detected many times. This chain joins TRBV11-2 and TRBJ2-7; 9 nucleotides agree with TRBD1. The length of the CDR3 is 16 residues. Germline V lookup: CDR1 SGHAT, CDR2 FQNNGV. V shed 5 bases, J shed 5 bases, and the junction held 13 bases outside the gene matches. The CDR3 sequence is CASSTGGTGLIDEQYF. In DNA, the CDR3 is TGTGCCAGCAGCACCGGAGGGACAGGGCTTATCGACGAGCAGTACTTC.

Worth noting for this clonotype: A read error is possible here, since a much larger clone lies one base away. This chain joins TRBV12-3 or TRBV12-4 and TRBJ1-4; D is ambiguous. The CDR3 extends over 12 amino acids. V lost 2 bases, J lost 12 bases, and 10 bases lay in between. CDR3 amino acids: CASSLSLEELFF. The CDR3 DNA reads TGTGCCAGCAGTTTATCCTTAGAAGAACTGTTTTTT.

The chain carries TRBV27 and TRBJ2-2; a possible D gene is TRBD1 (6 bases). CDR1 MNHEY and CDR2 SMNVEV come from the germline V gene (reference sequence). This CDR3 spans 14 amino acids. With 7 bases removed from V and 1 base from J, the gap between germline ends came to 10 bases. The CDR3: CASKLGQNTGELFF. The CDR3 nucleotides read TGTGCCAGCAAGCTGGGACAGAACACCGGGGAGCTGTTTTTT.

This clonotype was seen repeatedly, ten times or more. The chain uses TRBV29-1 and TRBJ2-3; D uncertain. Germline assignment: CDR1 SQVTM and CDR2 ANQGSEA. Trimming shortened V by 0 bases and J by 2 bases, and 9 bases separated the two germline ends. The CDR3 has 14 amino acids. For the CDR3, the DNA is TGCAGCGTTGAAGATTTTCAGCTCACAGATACGCAGTATTTT. This gives the protein CSVEDFQLTDTQYF.

This clonotype was seen at least ten times. The chain employs TRBV7-8 and TRBJ1-4, with no clear D. In germline, CDR1 is SGHVS, CDR2 FQNEAQ. Trimming pared 7 bases from V and 2 bases from J, leaving 17 bases between. This CDR3 is 16 amino acids long. The CDR3 loop is CASTHTDASTNEKLFF. CDR3 bases: TGTGCCAGCACCCACACCGACGCGAGTACTAATGAAAAACTGTTTTTT.

This clonotype came up a few times. The V call is TRBV3-1, the J call TRBJ1-5; no clear D. The CDR3 length is 13 residues. Germline V gives CDR1 LGHDT, CDR2 YNNKEL (reference sequence). With 2 bases removed from V and 3 bases from J, the gap between germline ends came to 5 bases. The CDR3 here is CASSQYNNQPQHF. The CDR3 nucleotides are TGTGCCAGCAGCCAATATAACAATCAGCCCCAGCATTTT. Together with reference TRBV3-1 and TRBJ1-5, the CDR3 gives the full variable domain: DTAVSQTPKYLVTQMGNDKSIKCEQNLGHDTMYWYKQDSKKFLKIMFSYNNKELIINETVPNRFSPKSPDKAHLNLHINSLELGDSAVYFCASSQYNNQPQHFGDGTRLSIL.

The sample holds a few counts of this clonotype. The CDR3 nucleotides are TGTGCCAGTACCCATTGGGGGCGGGACAGGGACGAAGCTTTCTTT. Protein product: CASTHWGRDRDEAFF. The chain has TRBV19 and TRBJ1-1, with 9 bases lining up with TRBD1. V was pared by 7 bases and J by 8 bases, with 14 bases of the junction left unmatched. CDR1 LNHDA and CDR2 SQIVND come from the germline V gene (reference sequence). The length of the CDR3 is 15 residues.